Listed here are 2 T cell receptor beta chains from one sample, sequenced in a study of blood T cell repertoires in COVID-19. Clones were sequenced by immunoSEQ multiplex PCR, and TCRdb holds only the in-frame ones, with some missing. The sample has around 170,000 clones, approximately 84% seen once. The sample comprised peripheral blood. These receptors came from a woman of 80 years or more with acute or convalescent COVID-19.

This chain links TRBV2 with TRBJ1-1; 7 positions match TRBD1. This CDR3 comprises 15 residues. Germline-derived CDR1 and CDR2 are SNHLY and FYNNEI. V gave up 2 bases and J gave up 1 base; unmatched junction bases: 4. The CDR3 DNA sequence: TGTGCCAGCAGTGAAAGGGGACAGTGGAACACTGAAGCTTTCTTT. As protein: CASSERGQWNTEAFF.

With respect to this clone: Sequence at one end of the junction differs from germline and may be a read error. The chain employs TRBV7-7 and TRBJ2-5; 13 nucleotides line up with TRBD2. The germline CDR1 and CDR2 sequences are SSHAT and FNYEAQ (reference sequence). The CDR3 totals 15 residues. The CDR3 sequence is CASSLGTSGAQTQYF. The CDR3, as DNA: TGTGCTAGCAGCCTTGGGACTAGCGGGGCGCAGACCCAGTACTTC.